The subject of this entry is one TCR beta chain. Its target is not known. Deletions cut 6 bases from V and 12 bases from J, with 15 bases between. Germline lookup yields CDR1 MNHNS and CDR2 SASEGT. The CDR3 contains 13 residues. The data were taken from a study of T-cell reconstitution after alpha-beta-depleted transplantation in children. Broader study findings: Newly generated T cells supplied most T-cell counts and diversity one year post-transplant. About two months after transplant, alpha-beta T cells reportedly came from several hundred expanded graft clones.

The authors prepared the TCRbeta library with unique molecular identifiers. TCRdb passed the PCR reads through MiXCR, listing each CDR3 protein once. The table lists around 200,000 distinct CDR3 sequences, about 8.7% of them singletons. The clonotype originates from a male patient between 2 and 10 years old who had a stem cell transplant for acute myeloid leukemia, so the T cells may come from the graft donor. The sample consisted of PBMCs, mostly from graft donor cells, taken 360 days after TCRalphabeta/CD19-depleted stem cell transplant. The V gene is TRBV6-1, the J gene TRBJ1-6; D not resolved. CDR3 in DNA: TGTGCCAGCAGCCTTTCGTCAGTTAAACCCCTCCACTTT. This sequence encodes CASSLSSVKPLHF.